This TCR beta chain is drawn from a study of cytomegalovirus exposure and HLA in healthy donors. About the research overall: A previous analysis identified 117 million unique TCR beta sequences derived from some 200 million T cells.

This clone has more than one count but fewer than ten. Its specificity is unknown. The PCR made use of 60 Vbeta and 13 Jbeta primers. Libraries were prepared by immunoSEQ multiplex PCR; TCRdb keeps only in-frame clonotypes and omits some of them. The sample lists around 92,000 clones; approximately 80% were seen once. Broader study findings: Prediction of most subjects' HLA-A and HLA-B alleles by TCR beta sequences was reportedly accurate. As a later analysis showed, several of the most significant clusters appeared to be linked to common viral pathogens. In presence/absence analyses, roughly uniform sequencing depth across donors was assumed.

The clonotype was recovered from a man in his fifties or sixties in good health and CMV-seropositive. Sequencing used PBMCs.

DNA of the CDR3: TGTGCCAGCAGCCTAGGAGGACAGGGGATTTCTGGAAACACCATATATTTT. It translates to CASSLGGQGISGNTIYF. The V and J genes are TRBV7-8 and TRBJ1-3; 9 bases align to TRBD1. CDR3 length equals 17 residues. The J segment lost 1 base and the V segment lost 5 bases, leaving 9 bases of the junction unmatched. Germline CDR1 SGHVS, CDR2 FQNEAQ.